This T cell receptor (beta chain) was sequenced for a study of shared clonotypes between healthy human individuals. Study-wide background: Those who served as donors were a couple of women and three men between the ages of 18 and 49.

Concerning this clone itself: As yet, its antigen is unknown.

Naive CD8 isolation took CD45RO-negative cells positively selected for CCR7 and excluded terminally differentiated effector memory CD45RA+ cells. At a deep level, the assay was run. Original processing notes: From ImmunoSEQ came sequences covering only the junction and carrying no quality scores, so filtering differed. Repertoires were generated with immunoSEQ multiplex PCR, while TCRdb's copy carries only in-frame clones and drops some. Clone size and V and J calls were adopted from that table, with D and trimming inferred from the DNA. Here the sample spans roughly 590,000 clones, roughly 96% being singletons. This CDR3 is 14 amino acids long. The germline CDR1 and CDR2 sequences are SQVTM and ANQGSEA. V dropped 1 base and J dropped 6; count of bases not matched to a gene: 5. General study findings and limits: Memory subsets generally showed smaller estimated richness than naive subsets did.

The sequenced sample consisted of naive CD8+ T cells sorted from blood. The TCR sequence derives from a woman aged 30 to 39 in good health. The gene calls are TRBV29-1 and TRBJ2-7; 11 bases fit TRBD2. CDR3 residues: CSVEGLAGGREQYF. The CDR3 DNA reads TGCAGCGTTGAAGGGCTAGCGGGAGGCCGCGAGCAGTACTTC.